This TCR beta chain is drawn from a study of blood T cells in healthy people across ages (dated by TCRdb to between 2014 and 2016). For the wider study: In model experiments, template switching captured about one uniquely barcoded TCR beta cDNA molecule for every two T cells. To avoid experimental bias, donors of different ages were spread randomly across the sequencing lanes. The study measured age-related changes in TCR beta repertoire diversity using deep sequencing normalized with unique cDNA molecular identifiers. Four age groups were formed from the donors: young (average around 15 years), middle-aged (approximately 40), aged (approximately 60) and long-lived (about 80). Two additional independent replicas of 1 million unique cDNA reads from the same blood draw were analyzed for two donors (one aged 18 to 30 and one aged 80 or older). What the work shows at the level of the full study, not this receptor alone: There was a strong correlation between observed TCR beta diversity and the percentage of naive T cells measured by flow cytometry. The long-lived group showed more naive CD4+ T cells, fewer expanded clones and increased TCR diversity than the aged group, suggesting age selection. The CMV infection status of donors was not known, potentially confounding age-related changes in expanded clonotypes. Estimates of total diversity from one million sequenced T cells were regarded as lower bounds and underestimates. Since profiling was done on bulk unsorted PBMCs, naive and antigen-experienced compartments could not be conclusively compared. As age increased, observed TCR beta diversity per million T cells dropped in a roughly linear way, and a significant reduction was already evident by age 40.

The library was built by means of 5' RACE. The listed sequencing device is Illumina HiSeq 2500. A second 7 to 11 cycle PCR used a sample-barcoded 5' primer and a J-beta primer mix. A template-switch 5' adaptor carrying 12 random nucleotides introduced a unique molecular identifier onto each TCR beta cDNA molecule. Each sample yielded at least 3 million CDR3-containing paired-end reads. First-strand cDNA synthesis was performed from all RNA using the Mint cDNA synthesis kit, with priming by a TRBC-specific oligonucleotide. Following uracil-DNA glycosylase treatment, all cDNA underwent a first 18-cycle PCR with the universal primers M1SS and BC2_uni_R. On the study's bioinformatics: Each sample was normalized by randomly selecting 1 million high-quality reads, each carrying a distinct molecular identifier. Instead of being binned into consensus sequences, reads that shared molecular identifiers were thrown out. MiTCR, with a Q25 quality threshold and the strictest error-elimination algorithm, was used for CDR3 identification, clonotype clustering and error correction. A nonparametric unseen species model with Euler transformation was used to estimate a lower bound on total TCR beta diversity. TCRdb trimmed the raw reads at Q25, called clones with MiXCR and kept productive beta chains. Identical CDR3 protein sequences are pooled into one entry, listed with their most common genes and DNA. V and J calls and clone size were set by TCRdb, not the authors. Recorded for this sample are 580,000 or so distinct CDR3 sequences; around 50% of them occurred a single time. Of the sample, 20% to 25% is held by the ten largest clones.

The table lists this clonotype with a few counts. It has no known antigen specificity. No base quality values were provided; no much bigger clone lies one nucleotide off. Taken from cysteine to phenylalanine, the CDR3 has 13 residues. The kept DNA is CDR3 alone, 39 bases in frame from the first base. Trimming at the junction amounts to 5 bases on V and 1 base on J, and the germline ends lie 8 bases apart. Systemically healthy Caucasian individuals from Russia, some 38 in total and aged 6 to 90 years, were included as donors. Each donor gave around 9.5 milliliters of peripheral blood, collected into EDTA-treated Vacutainer tubes. Ficoll-Paque density-gradient centrifugation was used to isolate PBMCs, with at least 6 million per sample. Trizol reagent was used to extract total RNA from the PBMCs, yielding at least 6 micrograms per sample. For every donor, an aliquot of PBMCs went through flow cytometry to measure the percentages of naive CD45RAhigh/CD27high T cells.

Here the chain combines TRBV12-3 or TRBV12-4 and TRBJ1-1; there is no confident call for the D gene. This sequence was found in a man older than 75 in good health. Sequenced input: blood. The CDR3 amino acid sequence is: CASSDRQNTEAFF. The DNA sequence follows: TGTGCCAGCAGTGATCGACAGAACACTGAAGCTTTCTTT.